One sample yielded the 27 T cell receptor beta chains listed below, sequenced in a study of shared clonotypes between healthy human individuals. Sequencing was performed with immunoSEQ multiplex PCR; in TCRdb, only in-frame clones are kept and a portion is missing. Of 2,500,000 or so clones listed, roughly 92% are singletons. Sequenced sample: naive CD4+ T cells sorted from blood. Subset described: CD45RA+ positively selected. These receptors were collected from a man aged 18 to 35 in good health.

The chain employs TRBV25-1 and TRBJ1-4; D might be TRBD1 (6 bases). The germline V and J ends were trimmed by 2 bases and 2 bases, with 15 bases remaining between them. The CDR3 is 17 residues long. In germline, CDR1 is MGHDK, CDR2 SYGVNS. The CDR3 protein is CASSEGSGVMTNEKLFF. CDR3 nucleotide sequence: TGTGCCAGCAGTGAAGGGTCAGGGGTAATGACTAATGAAAAACTGTTTTTT.

The V gene is TRBV5-1, the J gene TRBJ2-2, with D uncertain. This CDR3 comprises 15 residues. V dropped 0 bases and J dropped 4 bases, with 10 bases sitting between them. Germline CDR1 SGHRS, CDR2 YFSETQ. CDR3 protein: CASSLVGLGTGELFF. In DNA form, the CDR3 reads TGCGCCAGCAGCTTGGTAGGGTTGGGCACCGGGGAGCTGTTTTTT.

The rearrangement uses TRBV2 and TRBJ2-7; 11 positions match TRBD2. Trimming removed 5 bases from V and 0 bases from J; junction bases left unmatched: 0. The CDR3 loop spans 14 amino acids. Germline V gene data show CDR1 as SNHLY and CDR2 as FYNNEI. CDR3 in amino acids: CASSTSGSSYEQYF. The CDR3 nucleotides read TGTGCCAGCAGTACTAGCGGGAGCTCCTACGAGCAGTACTTC. Filled out from reference TRBV2 and TRBJ2-7, the complete variable domain reads EPEVTQTPSHQVTQMGQEVILRCVPISNHLYFYWYRQILGQKVEFLVSFYNNEISEKSEIFDDQFSVERPDGSNFTLKIRSTKLEDSAMYFCASSTSGSSYEQYFGPGTRLTVT.

This clone was seen only a few times. This sequence joins TRBV18 and TRBJ1-1; the match to TRBD1 covers 9 bases. The germline gives CDR1 KGHSH, CDR2 LQKENI. There are 14 residues in the CDR3. The ends lost 5 bases at V and 4 bases at J; junction bases unmatched: 5. The CDR3 DNA is TGTGCCAGCTCAGGACAGGGGATCGGCACTGAAGCTTTCTTT. It encodes CASSGQGIGTEAFF.

This clone showed up just a few times. This chain links TRBV30 with TRBJ1-2, with D unresolved. CDR3 length equals 15 residues. V was clipped by 0 bases and J by 4 bases, with 15 bases between them. Per the germline V gene, CDR1 is GTSNPN and CDR2 is SVGIG (reference sequence). Here the CDR3 DNA reads TGTGCCTGGAGTGTACGCGGCAGCCCGGGCTATGGCTACACCTTC. Translating gives CAWSVRGSPGYGYTF.

This chain joins TRBV2 and TRBJ1-4; D remains ambiguous. Germline lookup yields CDR1 SNHLY and CDR2 FYNNEI. The CDR3 length is 13 residues. Trimming took 1 base from V and 8 from J, leaving 8 bases between them. CDR3 bases: TGTGCCAGCAGTGAAGGGCCGGGGGAAAAACTGTTTTTT. Its protein is CASSEGPGEKLFF.

A remark on this clone: Distinct nucleotide sequences in the sample also encode this CDR3. V and J are TRBV7-2 and TRBJ1-2; D may be TRBD1 (6 bases). Per germline, CDR1 SGHTA and CDR2 FQGNSA. This CDR3 has 12 residues. V was cut by 5 bases and J by 5 bases, with 9 bases left in between. CDR3 DNA: TGTGCCAGCAGCAGTACAGGGTATGGCTACACCTTC. Its protein is CASSSTGYGYTF.

The chain joins TRBV7-9 to TRBJ2-5, with 7 bases fitting TRBD1. The CDR3 covers 16 residues. Germline loops: CDR1 SEHNR, CDR2 FQNEAQ (reference sequence). Germline trimming cut 5 bases from V and 2 bases from J; bases unmatched to any gene: 11. This CDR3 is CASSVNPGTAQETQYF. Written as DNA, the CDR3 is TGTGCCAGCAGCGTAAACCCGGGGACAGCGCAAGAGACCCAGTACTTC.

This rearrangement joins TRBV5-6 to TRBJ1-5, with 8 bases lining up with TRBD1. Unmatched junction bases numbered 9, after V lost 4 bases and J lost 9 bases. The germline gives CDR1 SGHDT, CDR2 YYEEEE. The CDR3 is 14 amino acids. The CDR3 is CASSLGQAGGPQHF. The DNA for the CDR3 is TGTGCCAGCAGCCTGGGACAGGCGGGGGGGCCCCAGCATTTT.

V gene TRBV5-1 combines with J gene TRBJ2-2, with TRBD2 identical over 8 bases. The CDR3 has 16 residues. V was pared by 5 bases and J by 4 bases, with 10 bases of the junction left unmatched. Looked up from germline, CDR1 is SGHRS and CDR2 is YFSETQ. CDR3 protein: CASRAPGLGGTGELFF. The CDR3 DNA reads TGCGCCAGCAGAGCCCCGGGACTAGGGGGCACCGGGGAGCTGTTTTTT. Filled out from reference TRBV5-1 and TRBJ2-2, the complete variable domain reads KAGVTQTPRYLIKTRGQQVTLSCSPISGHRSVSWYQQTPGQGLQFLFEYFSETQRNKGNFPGRFSGRQFSNSRSEMNVSTLELGDSALYLCASRAPGLGGTGELFFGEGSRLTVL.

This clone was found once. This chain uses TRBV5-1 with TRBJ1-4, with 9 bases fitting TRBD1. Trimming took 6 bases from V and 3 from J; bases not matched to a gene: 3. This CDR3 is 14 amino acids long. CDR1 is SGHRS and CDR2 is YFSETQ in the germline V gene. In DNA form, the CDR3 reads TGCGCCAGCACCAGGACAGGGGCTAATGAAAAACTGTTTTTT. Protein: CASTRTGANEKLFF. The full variable domain, completed using reference TRBV5-1 and TRBJ1-4, is KAGVTQTPRYLIKTRGQQVTLSCSPISGHRSVSWYQQTPGQGLQFLFEYFSETQRNKGNFPGRFSGRQFSNSRSEMNVSTLELGDSALYLCASTRTGANEKLFFGSGTQLSVL.

The chain links TRBV11-2 to TRBJ1-2, with D hard to call. Germline loops: CDR1 SGHAT, CDR2 FQNNGV. This CDR3 has 14 amino acids. V was shortened by 5 bases and J by 8 bases, with 18 bases between the two germline ends. CDR3 region: CASSPSGPRVGYTF. DNA of the CDR3: TGTGCCAGCAGCCCGTCGGGTCCTCGGGTAGGCTACACCTTC.

With regard to this clone: Other DNA sequences in this sample translate to the same CDR3. The rearrangement links TRBV7-2 to TRBJ1-3; D is unclear. The CDR3 totals 12 residues. V lost 1 base, J lost 4 bases, and 2 bases lay in between. Germline-derived CDR1 and CDR2 are SGHTA and FQGNSA. CDR3 sequence: CASSLDGNTIYF. For the CDR3, the DNA is TGTGCCAGCAGCTTAGACGGAAACACCATATATTTT. Together with reference TRBV7-2 and TRBJ1-3, the CDR3 gives the full variable domain: GAGVSQSPSNKVTEKGKDVELRCDPISGHTALYWYRQSLGQGLEFLIYFQGNSAPDKSGLPSDRFSAERTGGSVSTLTIQRTQQEDSAVYLCASSLDGNTIYFGEGSWLTVV.

The rearrangement joins TRBV10-3 to TRBJ1-6, with 9 bases identical to TRBD1. The ends lost 4 bases at V and 9 bases at J; junction bases unmatched: 1. The CDR3 is 13 residues long. Germline loops: CDR1 ENHRY, CDR2 SYGVKD. The DNA for the CDR3 is TGTGCCATCAGTGGGGACAGGGTTTCACCCCTCCACTTT. It specifies CAISGDRVSPLHF.

The chain carries TRBV7-9 and TRBJ1-1; tentative D call: TRBD1 (6 bases). The CDR3 totals 17 residues. Germline V gene sequence: CDR1 SEHNR, CDR2 FQNEAQ (reference sequence). Between the trimmed V and J ends, which lost 5 bases and 4 bases, there was a span of 23 bases. Here the CDR3 DNA reads TGTGCCAGCAGCGAAGGGGGGAAGGGGCCTAAAGGCACTGAAGCTTTCTTT. Protein: CASSEGGKGPKGTEAFF.

The gene calls are TRBV7-2 and TRBJ2-3, with D perhaps TRBD2 (6 bases). With 5 bases removed from V and 4 bases from J, the gap between germline ends came to 25 bases. The CDR3 loop spans 18 amino acids. Germline CDR1 SGHTA, CDR2 FQGNSA. CDR3 in DNA: TGTGCCAGCAGCCCGCCGCTAATATGGCGGGATAGGGCAGATACGCAGTATTTT. Translating it yields CASSPPLIWRDRADTQYF.

The chain carries TRBV7-8 and TRBJ2-2; tentatively, D is TRBD1 (5 bases). Germline V gives CDR1 SGHVS, CDR2 FQNEAQ. This CDR3 contains 15 residues. Trimming took 10 bases from V and 4 from J, leaving 19 bases between them. The CDR3 loop reads CATSGQGFSTGELFF. The CDR3 DNA reads TGTGCCACCTCCGGGCAGGGATTTTCCACCGGGGAGCTGTTTTTT.

The rearrangement links TRBV18 to TRBJ2-1; 10 nucleotides line up with TRBD2. The CDR3 loop spans 15 amino acids. With 0 bases clipped from V and 7 bases from J, the junction kept 3 bases outside the gene matches. CDR1 and CDR2 (germline): KGHSH, LQKENI. CDR3 region: CASSPPSGGENEQFF. The DNA of the CDR3 is TGTGCCAGCTCACCACCGAGCGGGGGGGAAAATGAGCAGTTCTTC.

The chain couples TRBV19 to TRBJ2-1; 7 positions match TRBD1. Trimming removed 3 bases from V and 0 bases from J; junction bases left unmatched: 5. Germline CDR1 and CDR2: LNHDA and SQIVND (reference sequence). There are 16 residues in the CDR3. The CDR3 region is CASSMGQSSSYNEQFF. CDR3 nucleotide sequence: TGTGCCAGTAGTATGGGACAGAGTAGCTCCTACAATGAGCAGTTCTTC.

The chain combines TRBV28 with TRBJ2-7, with 12 bases matching TRBD1. This CDR3 is built from 16 residues. Trimming at V came to 5 bases and at J to 6 bases, leaving 11 bases not matched to a gene. Looked up from germline, CDR1 is MDHEN and CDR2 is SYDVKM. The CDR3 region is CASSPAGDRGRAEQYF. The CDR3 nucleotides read TGTGCCAGCAGTCCGGCCGGGGACAGGGGGCGCGCCGAGCAGTACTTC.

The V and J genes are TRBV6-6 and TRBJ2-7; perhaps TRBD2 as D (7 bases). Germline values: CDR1 MNHNY, CDR2 SVGAGI (reference sequence). Between the trimmed V and J ends, which lost 5 bases and 6 bases, there was a span of 11 bases. This CDR3 contains 12 residues. CDR3 bases: TGTGCCAGCAGTAGGGGGGGGATCGAGCAGTACTTC. Its translation is CASSRGGIEQYF.

This chain uses TRBV19 with TRBJ1-5; D is unclear. Germline CDR1 reads LNHDA; CDR2 reads SQIVND (reference sequence). The CDR3 extends over 13 amino acids. V was trimmed by 9 bases and J by 6 bases, leaving 15 bases between them. Written as DNA, the CDR3 is TGTGCCAGCCGACGGGGTATGGGTCAGCCCCAGCATTTT. Protein sequence: CASRRGMGQPQHF.

V gene TRBV19 combines with J gene TRBJ1-4, with D possibly being TRBD1 (5 bases). The germline gives CDR1 LNHDA, CDR2 SQIVND (reference sequence). The germline V and J ends were trimmed by 5 bases and 4 bases, with 17 bases remaining between them. CDR3 length equals 16 residues. CDR3 coding DNA: TGTGCCAGTAGTCATCGGGGCAGCTCCGATAATGAAAAACTGTTTTTT. This sequence encodes CASSHRGSSDNEKLFF.

The rearrangement joins TRBV18 to TRBJ2-5; D is ambiguous. The germline V gene encodes CDR1 KGHSH and CDR2 LQKENI. Trimming removed 6 bases at V and 4 bases at J, with 12 bases between. There are 13 residues in the CDR3. CDR3 nucleotide sequence: TGTGCCAGCTCCCTAAGGAACCTAGAGACCCAGTACTTC. Its translation: CASSLRNLETQYF.

The chain carries TRBV5-1 and TRBJ2-3; tentative D call: TRBD1 (5 bases). Germline V gene data show CDR1 as SGHRS and CDR2 as YFSETQ. V lost 0 bases and J 1 base, leaving 15 bases between the germline ends. The CDR3 is 17 residues long. The CDR3 reads CASSLGTGPLGTDTQYF. CDR3 nucleotide sequence: TGCGCCAGCAGCTTGGGAACAGGCCCTCTGGGCACAGATACGCAGTATTTT.

This chain connects TRBV18 to TRBJ2-3; D unclear. This CDR3 spans 14 amino acids. Per the germline V gene, CDR1 is KGHSH and CDR2 is LQKENI. Trimming pared 6 bases from V and 2 bases from J, leaving 12 bases between. CDR3 sequence: CASSPIGVTDTQYF. The CDR3 nucleotides are TGTGCCAGCTCGCCCATAGGAGTCACAGATACGCAGTATTTT.

J is TRBJ1-6 and V is TRBV5-1; a weak D match, TRBD1 (6 bases). The CDR3 has 16 residues. CDR1 and CDR2 (germline): SGHRS, YFSETQ. The germline V and J ends were trimmed by 4 bases and 7 bases, with 18 bases remaining between them. The CDR3 reads CASSPLEAGENSPLHF. The CDR3 region has the DNA TGCGCCAGCAGCCCCTTAGAGGCAGGGGAGAATTCACCCCTCCACTTT.